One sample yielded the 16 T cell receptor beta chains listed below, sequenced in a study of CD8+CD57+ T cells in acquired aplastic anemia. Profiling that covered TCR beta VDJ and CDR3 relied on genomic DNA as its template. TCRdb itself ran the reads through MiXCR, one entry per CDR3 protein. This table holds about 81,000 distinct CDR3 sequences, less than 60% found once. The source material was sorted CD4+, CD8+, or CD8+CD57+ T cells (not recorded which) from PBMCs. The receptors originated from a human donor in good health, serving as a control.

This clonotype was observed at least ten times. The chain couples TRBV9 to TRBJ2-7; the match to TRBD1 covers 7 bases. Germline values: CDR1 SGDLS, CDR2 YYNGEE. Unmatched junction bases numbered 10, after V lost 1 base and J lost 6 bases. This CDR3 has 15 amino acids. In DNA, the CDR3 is TGTGCCAGCAGCGTAACAGGGGCCGTCCCGTCCGAGCAGTACTTC. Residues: CASSVTGAVPSEQYF.

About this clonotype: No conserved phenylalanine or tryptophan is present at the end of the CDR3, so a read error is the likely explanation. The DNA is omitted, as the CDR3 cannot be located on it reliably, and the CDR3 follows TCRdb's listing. The CDR3 spells CATSDPMGD. V gene TRBV24-1 combines with J gene TRBJ2-7; TRBD1, the table's D call, lacks a check against the DNA. A total of 9 residues make up the CDR3, ends included. Germline loops: CDR1 KGHDR, CDR2 SFDVKD.

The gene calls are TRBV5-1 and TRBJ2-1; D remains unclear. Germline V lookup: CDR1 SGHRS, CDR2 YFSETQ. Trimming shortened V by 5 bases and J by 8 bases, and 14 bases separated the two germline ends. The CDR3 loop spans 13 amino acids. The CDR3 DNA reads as TGCGCCAGCAGAGGAGCCTTAGGAGATGAGCAGTTCTTC. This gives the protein CASRGALGDEQFF.

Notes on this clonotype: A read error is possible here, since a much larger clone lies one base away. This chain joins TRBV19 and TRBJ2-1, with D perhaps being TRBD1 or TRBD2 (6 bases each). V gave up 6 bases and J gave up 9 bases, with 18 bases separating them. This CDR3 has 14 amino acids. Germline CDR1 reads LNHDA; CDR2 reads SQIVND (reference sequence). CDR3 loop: CASSASRGVTEQFF. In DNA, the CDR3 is TGTGCCAGTAGCGCCTCAAGGGGGGTTACTGAGCAGTTCTTC.

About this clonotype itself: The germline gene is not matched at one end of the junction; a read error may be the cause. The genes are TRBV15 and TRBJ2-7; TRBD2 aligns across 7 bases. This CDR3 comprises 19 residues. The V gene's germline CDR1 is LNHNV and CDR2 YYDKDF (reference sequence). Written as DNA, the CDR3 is TGTGCCAGCAGCCCCCGGGATACGTTCGGCGGCGAGGGACTATACGAGCAGTACTTT. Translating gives CASSPRDTFGGEGLYEQYF. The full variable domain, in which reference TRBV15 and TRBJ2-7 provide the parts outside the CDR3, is DAMVIQNPRYQVTQFGKPVTLSCSQTLNHNVMYWYQQKSSQAPKLLFHYYDKDFNNEADTPDNFQSRRPNTSFCFLDIRSPGLGDTAMYLCASSPRDTFGGEGLYEQYFGPGTRLTVT.

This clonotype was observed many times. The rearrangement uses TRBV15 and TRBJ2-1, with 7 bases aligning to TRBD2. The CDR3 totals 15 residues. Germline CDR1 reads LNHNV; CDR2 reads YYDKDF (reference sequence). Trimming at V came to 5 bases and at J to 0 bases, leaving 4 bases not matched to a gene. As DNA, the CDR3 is TGTGCCACCAGCTGGGCTAGCGGCTCCTACAATGAGCAGTTCTTC. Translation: CATSWASGSYNEQFF.

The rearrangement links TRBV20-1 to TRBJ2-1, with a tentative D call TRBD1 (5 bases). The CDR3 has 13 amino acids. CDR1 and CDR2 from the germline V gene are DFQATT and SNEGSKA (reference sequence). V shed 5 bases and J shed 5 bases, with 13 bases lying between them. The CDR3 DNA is TGCAGTGCTGCCCAGGGCCCTCACAATGAGCAGTTCTTC. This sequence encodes CSAAQGPHNEQFF.

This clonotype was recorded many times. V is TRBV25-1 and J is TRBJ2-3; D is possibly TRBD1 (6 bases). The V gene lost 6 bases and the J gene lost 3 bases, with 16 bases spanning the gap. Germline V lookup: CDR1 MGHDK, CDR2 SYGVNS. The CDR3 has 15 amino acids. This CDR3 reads CASSPGQSITDTQYF. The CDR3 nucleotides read TGTGCCAGCAGCCCAGGACAGAGTATTACAGATACGCAGTATTTT. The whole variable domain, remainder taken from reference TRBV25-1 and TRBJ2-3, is EADIYQTPRYLVIGTGKKITLECSQTMGHDKMYWYQQDPGMELHLIHYSYGVNSTEKGDLSSESTVSRIRTEHFPLTLESARPSHTSQYLCASSPGQSITDTQYFGPGTRLTVL.

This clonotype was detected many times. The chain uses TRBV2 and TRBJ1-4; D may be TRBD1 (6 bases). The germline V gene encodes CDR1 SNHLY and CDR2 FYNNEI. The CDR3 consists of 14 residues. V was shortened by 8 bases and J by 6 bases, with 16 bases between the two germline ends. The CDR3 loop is CASLRGEGDEKLFF. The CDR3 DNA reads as TGTGCCAGCCTTCGGGGGGAGGGGGATGAAAAACTGTTTTTT.

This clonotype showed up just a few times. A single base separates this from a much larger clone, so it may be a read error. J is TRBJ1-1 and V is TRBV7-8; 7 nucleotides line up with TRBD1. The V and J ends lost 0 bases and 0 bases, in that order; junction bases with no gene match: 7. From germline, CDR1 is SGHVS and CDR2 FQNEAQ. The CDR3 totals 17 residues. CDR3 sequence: CASSLAYRGRVNTEAFF. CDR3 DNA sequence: TGTGCCAGCAGCTTAGCCTACAGGGGACGAGTGAACACTGAAGCTTTCTTT.

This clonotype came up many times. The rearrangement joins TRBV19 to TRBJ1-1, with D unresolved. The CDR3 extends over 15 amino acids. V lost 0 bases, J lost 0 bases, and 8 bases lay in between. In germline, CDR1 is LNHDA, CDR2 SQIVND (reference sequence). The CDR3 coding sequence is TGTGCCAGTAGTATAGAAGGAGGGTTGAACACTGAAGCTTTCTTT. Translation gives CASSIEGGLNTEAFF. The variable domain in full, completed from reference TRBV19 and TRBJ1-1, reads DGGITQSPKYLFRKEGQNVTLSCEQNLNHDAMYWYRQDPGQGLRLIYYSQIVNDFQKGDIAEGYSVSREKKESFPLTVTSAQKNPTAFYLCASSIEGGLNTEAFFGQGTRLTVV.

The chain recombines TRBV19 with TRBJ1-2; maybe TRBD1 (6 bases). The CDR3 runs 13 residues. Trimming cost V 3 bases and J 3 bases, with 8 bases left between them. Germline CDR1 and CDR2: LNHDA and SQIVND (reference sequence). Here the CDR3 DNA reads TGTGCCAGTAGTATCGACAGGTACTATGGCTACACCTTC. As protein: CASSIDRYYGYTF.

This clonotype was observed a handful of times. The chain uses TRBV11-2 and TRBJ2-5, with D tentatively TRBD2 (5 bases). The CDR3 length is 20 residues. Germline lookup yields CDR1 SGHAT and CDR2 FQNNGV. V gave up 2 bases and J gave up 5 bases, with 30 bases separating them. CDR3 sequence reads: CASSLRGDTAHLKIFETQYF. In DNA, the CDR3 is TGTGCCAGCAGCTTACGGGGAGACACCGCCCACCTCAAGATCTTTGAGACCCAGTACTTC.

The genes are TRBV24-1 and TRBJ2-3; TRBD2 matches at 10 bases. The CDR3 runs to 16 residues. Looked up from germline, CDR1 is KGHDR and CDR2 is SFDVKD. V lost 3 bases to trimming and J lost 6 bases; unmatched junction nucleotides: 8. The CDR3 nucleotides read TGTGCCACCAGTGATACGCTAGCGGGAGCGGGTGATACGCAGTATTTT. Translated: CATSDTLAGAGDTQYF.

CDR3 sequence: CASSPGWGAVTEAFF. The CDR3 DNA is TGTGCCAGCAGTCCAGGGTGGGGAGCGGTTACTGAAGCTTTCTTT. The V call is TRBV27, the J call TRBJ1-1, with D tentatively TRBD1 (5 bases). The CDR3 totals 15 residues. Trimming shortened V by 5 bases and J by 5 bases, and 18 bases separated the two germline ends. Germline V gene data show CDR1 as MNHEY and CDR2 as SMNVEV (reference sequence).

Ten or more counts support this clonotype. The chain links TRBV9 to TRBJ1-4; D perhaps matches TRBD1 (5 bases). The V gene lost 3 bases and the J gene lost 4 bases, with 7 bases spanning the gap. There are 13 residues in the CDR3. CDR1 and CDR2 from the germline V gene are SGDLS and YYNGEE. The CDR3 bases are TGTGCCAGCAGCGGACAGCTTAATGAAAAACTGTTTTTT. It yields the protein CASSGQLNEKLFF.